This passage covers 30 T cell receptor beta chains from one sample sequenced in a study of T cell responses to AZD1222 COVID-19 vaccine. Repertoires were generated with immunoSEQ multiplex PCR, while TCRdb's copy carries only in-frame clones and drops some. The sample has 90,000 to 120,000 clones, around 92% seen once; the top ten hold over 7%. The sample consisted of peripheral blood, taken 28 days after the second AZD1222 dose. Receptor source: an adult who received the AZD1222 COVID-19 vaccine.

The J gene is TRBJ1-2, the V gene TRBV6-5, with TRBD1 identical over 10 bases. This CDR3 region has 14 residues. The germline V gene has CDR1 MNHEY and CDR2 SVGAGI. V trimming: 6 bases; J trimming: 6 bases; junction bases outside the gene matches: 7. CDR3 coding DNA: TGTGCCAGCAGACTAACCGGGACAGGGGATGGCTACACCTTC. Its protein product is CASRLTGTGDGYTF.

This clone was seen a handful of times. This CDR3 is CASGKGLFNQPQHF. The CDR3 DNA reads TGTGCCAGCGGCAAGGGCCTCTTCAATCAGCCCCAGCATTTT. The chain employs TRBV9 and TRBJ1-5; unclear D gene. Germline-derived CDR1 and CDR2 are SGDLS and YYNGEE. V lost 7 bases and J 3 bases, leaving 14 bases between the germline ends. This CDR3 comprises 14 residues.

This clone is a singleton in its sample. The chain carries TRBV6-5 and TRBJ2-1, with a possible D match to TRBD2 (6 bases). CDR3 length equals 13 residues. Trimming shortened V by 2 bases and J by 10 bases, and 12 bases separated the two germline ends. From germline, CDR1 is MNHEY and CDR2 SVGAGI. The CDR3 region has the DNA TGTGCCAGCAGTTACCCGACTAGGATCGAGCAGTTCTTC. Encoded protein: CASSYPTRIEQFF.

The V call is TRBV6-5, the J call TRBJ1-4; the D gene is possibly TRBD1 (6 bases). The ends were cut back, 4 bases at V and 5 bases at J, with 11 bases in the middle. CDR3 length: 14 amino acids. Germline CDR1 is MNHEY and CDR2 is SVGAGI. The chain's CDR3 is CASSSRGPNEKLFF. The DNA for the CDR3 is TGTGCCAGCAGTTCCAGGGGCCCCAATGAAAAACTGTTTTTT.

Regarding this clone: Different DNA sequences within this sample yield the same CDR3. This chain uses TRBV7-9 with TRBJ1-4; D is unclear. The CDR3 runs to 13 residues. The ends were cut back, 1 base at V and 4 bases at J, with 4 bases in the middle. The germline V gene encodes CDR1 SEHNR and CDR2 FQNEAQ (reference sequence). The CDR3 coding sequence is TGTGCCAGCAGCTTAGGGGGTAATGAAAAACTGTTTTTT. Its protein is CASSLGGNEKLFF.

The J gene is TRBJ2-5, the V gene TRBV6-2 or TRBV6-3, with D uncertain. Looked up from germline, CDR1 is MNHEY and CDR2 is SVGEGT. V was cut by 2 bases and J by 6 bases, with 10 bases left in between. The CDR3 has 13 residues. Here the CDR3 reads CASSYRTPKTQYF. The CDR3 nucleotides read TGTGCCAGCAGTTACCGGACGCCAAAGACCCAGTACTTC.

This rearrangement joins TRBV18 to TRBJ2-2; D not resolved. The CDR3 runs 15 residues. CDR1 is KGHSH and CDR2 is LQKENI in the germline V gene. V shed 5 bases and J shed 6 bases, with 16 bases lying between them. The DNA of the CDR3 is TGTGCCAGCTCATGGGCCGATGGGAATCCCGGGGAGCTGTTTTTT. Residues: CASSWADGNPGELFF.

The chain carries TRBV28 and TRBJ1-4, with D tentatively TRBD1 (6 bases). Trimming took off 3 bases at V and 8 bases at J, with 13 bases between the two ends. This CDR3 has 14 residues. Looked up from germline, CDR1 is MDHEN and CDR2 is SYDVKM. The CDR3 DNA follows: TGTGCCAGCAGTTTGAGTCAGGGGAGAGAAAAACTGTTTTTT. Amino acid sequence: CASSLSQGREKLFF.

The V gene is TRBV3-1 (or the pseudogene TRBV3-2), the J gene TRBJ1-6; no clear D. The V gene's germline CDR1 is LGHDT and CDR2 YNNKEL (reference sequence). The V gene lost 0 bases and the J gene lost 7 bases, with 13 bases spanning the gap. The CDR3 runs 16 residues. The CDR3, as DNA: TGTGCCAGCAGCCAAGATTTCGTAGGAATCAATTCACCCCTCCACTTT. Its protein product is CASSQDFVGINSPLHF.

V usage is TRBV28 and J usage is TRBJ1-2; 8 bases match TRBD1. Germline CDR1 MDHEN, CDR2 SYDVKM. V shed 6 bases, J shed 8 bases, and the junction held 8 bases outside the gene matches. The CDR3 has 13 residues. The CDR3 spells CASSTGTGGGYTF. Written as DNA, the CDR3 is TGTGCCAGCAGCACCGGGACAGGCGGGGGCTACACCTTC.

As DNA, the CDR3 is TGCGCCAGCAGTCCCCTACAGGGGGATGAGCAGTTCTTC. It specifies CASSPLQGDEQFF. This rearrangement joins TRBV10-1 to TRBJ2-1; 8 positions match TRBD1. Trimming at V came to 5 bases and at J to 8 bases, leaving 5 bases not matched to a gene. The length of the CDR3 is 13 residues. Per the germline V gene, CDR1 is WNHNN and CDR2 is SYGVQD (reference sequence).

The chain has TRBV18 and TRBJ2-1; a weak D match, TRBD2 (6 bases). CDR3 length equals 15 residues. Trimming pared 4 bases from V and 0 bases from J, leaving 10 bases between. Germline-derived CDR1 and CDR2 are KGHSH and LQKENI. CDR3 region: CASSLAVSSYNEQFF. The CDR3 region has the DNA TGTGCCAGCTCACTAGCGGTTAGCTCCTACAATGAGCAGTTCTTC.

The chain joins TRBV4-1 to TRBJ1-1; maybe TRBD1 (6 bases). The CDR3 loop spans 17 amino acids. Between the trimmed V and J ends, which lost 0 bases and 5 bases, there was a span of 19 bases. CDR1 and CDR2 from the germline V gene are MGHRA and YSYEKL. DNA for the CDR3: TGCGCCAGCAGCCAAGATCCCAAACCAGGGGTTAGGACTGAAGCTTTCTTT. Protein product: CASSQDPKPGVRTEAFF.

The chain carries TRBV4-1 and TRBJ1-5, with D unresolved. The CDR3 runs to 17 residues. V was cut by 0 bases and J by 1 base, with 13 bases left in between. Germline values: CDR1 MGHRA, CDR2 YSYEKL. CDR3 protein: CASSQDTLGRSNQPQHF. The CDR3 region has the DNA TGCGCCAGCAGCCAAGATACCCTTGGCAGGAGCAATCAGCCCCAGCATTTT.

The chain recombines TRBV5-4 with TRBJ2-1; 10 bases agree with TRBD1. Trimming removed 4 bases from V and 6 bases from J; junction bases left unmatched: 13. The CDR3 loop spans 17 amino acids. Germline values: CDR1 SGHNT, CDR2 YYREEE (reference sequence). The CDR3 bases are TGTGCCAGCAGCCCCGCAGGGGGCGGGACAGGGGTCAATGAGCAGTTCTTC. This gives the protein CASSPAGGGTGVNEQFF.

In this sample, this clone turned up once. V and J are TRBV18 and TRBJ2-7, with TRBD2 as a possible D gene (6 bases). The CDR3 sequence is 17 residues long. Germline CDR1 is KGHSH and CDR2 is LQKENI. V was trimmed by 4 bases and J by 3 bases, leaving 22 bases between them. CDR3 sequence reads: CASSLGARRGYHYEQYF. CDR3 coding DNA: TGTGCCAGCTCACTTGGGGCCAGGAGGGGCTATCACTACGAGCAGTACTTC. The full variable domain, rest sourced from reference TRBV18 and TRBJ2-7, is NAGVMQNPRHLVRRRGQEARLRCSPMKGHSHVYWYRQLPEEGLKFMVYLQKENIIDESGMPKERFSAEFPKEGPSILRIQQVVRGDSAAYFCASSLGARRGYHYEQYFGPGTRLTVT.

The chain employs TRBV4-1 and TRBJ2-1; the match to TRBD2 covers 14 bases. Per the germline V gene, CDR1 is MGHRA and CDR2 is YSYEKL. With V trimmed by 3 bases and J by 7 bases, 14 bases remained unmatched. The CDR3 runs to 19 residues. Here the CDR3 reads CASSHRLAGGPISGNEQFF. The CDR3 DNA reads as TGCGCCAGCAGCCACCGACTAGCGGGGGGGCCAATTTCTGGGAATGAGCAGTTCTTC.

The V gene is TRBV6-1, the J gene TRBJ2-5; no reliable D call. The CDR3 consists of 13 residues. V lost 1 base and J 2 bases, leaving 5 bases between the germline ends. Germline V CDR1 and CDR2: MNHNS, SASEGT. The CDR3 DNA is TGTGCCAGCAGTGAAGAGTCACAAGAGACCCAGTACTTC. This encodes CASSEESQETQYF.

The genes are TRBV10-3 and TRBJ1-5; 7 nucleotides line up with TRBD1. This CDR3 region has 15 residues. Trimming removed 11 bases from V and 4 bases from J; junction bases left unmatched: 14. CDR1 ENHRY and CDR2 SYGVKD come from the germline V gene. The CDR3 DNA follows: TGTGCCTCCGGACAGGATCAAATCGCAAATCAGCCCCAGCATTTT. Protein product: CASGQDQIANQPQHF.

The chain couples TRBV6-4 to TRBJ2-2, with 13 nucleotides matching TRBD2. CDR3 length equals 16 residues. Germline V gives CDR1 MRHNA, CDR2 SNTAGT. With V trimmed by 7 bases and J by 4 bases, 6 bases remained unmatched. The CDR3 DNA reads TGTGCCAGCAAACTAGCGGGAGGGCCGGTCACCGGGGAGCTGTTTTTT. Encoded protein: CASKLAGGPVTGELFF.

This chain connects TRBV5-8 to TRBJ1-6, with D perhaps TRBD1 (6 bases). The V gene lost 2 bases and the J gene lost 7 bases, with 16 bases spanning the gap. The germline V gene has CDR1 SGHTS and CDR2 YDEGEE. The CDR3 has 16 amino acids. The CDR3 DNA sequence: TGTGCCAGCAGCTTACTGACAGGAGGCGGAAATTCACCCCTCCACTTT. It translates to CASSLLTGGGNSPLHF.

The V call is TRBV13, the J call TRBJ2-1; possible D gene TRBD2, 6 bases. Deletions cut 4 bases from V and 6 bases from J, with 22 bases between. Germline lookup yields CDR1 PRHDT and CDR2 FYEKMQ (reference sequence). The CDR3 length is 17 residues. The chain's CDR3 is CASSSLTSSFSTNEQFF. For the CDR3, the DNA is TGTGCCAGCAGCTCCCTGACTAGTTCCTTTTCGACCAATGAGCAGTTCTTC.

This sequence joins TRBV19 and TRBJ2-7; TRBD1 matches 7 bases. Germline V gene data show CDR1 as LNHDA and CDR2 as SQIVND (reference sequence). The CDR3 loop spans 13 amino acids. The ends lost 8 bases at V and 1 base at J; junction bases unmatched: 5. The CDR3 region is CASAPGQSYEQYF. CDR3 sequence (DNA): TGTGCCAGTGCTCCGGGACAGTCCTACGAGCAGTACTTC.

J is TRBJ2-1 and V is TRBV4-2; 11 nucleotides align to TRBD2. The V and J ends lost 2 bases and 6 bases, in that order; junction bases with no gene match: 3. The CDR3 has 15 residues. The germline gives CDR1 LGHNA, CDR2 YNFKEQ. The CDR3 DNA is TGTGCCAGCAGCCAACCGGGACTAGCGGTCAATGAGCAGTTCTTC. It yields the protein CASSQPGLAVNEQFF.

The genes are TRBV5-8 and TRBJ1-5; the match to TRBD1 covers 7 bases. V lost 4 bases and J lost 3; bases outside the gene matches: 4. This CDR3 contains 14 residues. Germline CDR1 reads SGHTS; CDR2 reads YDEGEE. The CDR3 reads CASSRDSLNQPQHF. The CDR3, as DNA: TGTGCCAGCAGCCGGGACAGCCTCAATCAGCCCCAGCATTTT.

V and J are TRBV10-3 and TRBJ1-6; tentative D call: TRBD1 (5 bases). The CDR3 is made up of 12 amino acids. The germline CDR1 and CDR2 sequences are ENHRY and SYGVKD. Trimming took 6 bases from V and 12 from J, leaving 12 bases between them. The CDR3 region is CAIREGTQPLHF. In DNA form, the CDR3 reads TGTGCCATCAGGGAAGGGACGCAACCCCTCCACTTT.

This clone was observed once. The genes are TRBV6-5 and TRBJ1-1; D might be TRBD1 (6 bases). Germline CDR1 reads MNHEY; CDR2 reads SVGAGI. The germline V and J ends were trimmed by 7 bases and 5 bases, with 14 bases remaining between them. The CDR3 has 13 residues. For the CDR3, the DNA is TGTGCCAGCATGGAAGGGGGTTGGACTGAAGCTTTCTTT. This gives the protein CASMEGGWTEAFF.

The chain uses TRBV10-1 and TRBJ1-1; no firm D call. This CDR3 has 14 amino acids. The germline V gene encodes CDR1 WNHNN and CDR2 SYGVQD (reference sequence). V gave up 3 bases and J gave up 1 base, with 9 bases separating them. The CDR3 loop is CASSDSRRNTEAFF. CDR3 DNA sequence: TGCGCCAGCAGTGATTCCCGCAGGAACACTGAAGCTTTCTTT.

For the CDR3, the DNA is TGCGCCAGCAGGGATCTTCCCGGGACAGGGGTCTACGAGCAGTACTTC. Translation gives CASRDLPGTGVYEQYF. The chain links TRBV5-1 to TRBJ2-7; TRBD1 aligns across 10 bases. V shed 5 bases, J shed 3 bases, and the junction held 11 bases outside the gene matches. The germline CDR1 and CDR2 sequences are SGHRS and YFSETQ. The CDR3 consists of 16 residues.

In DNA form, the CDR3 reads TGTGCCAGCACCGAAGGTTCAGGCTGGGTGCCAACCCTCCACTTT. It specifies CASTEGSGWVPTLHF. The rearrangement joins TRBV25-1 to TRBJ1-6, with no clear D. Germline V gives CDR1 MGHDK, CDR2 SYGVNS. The CDR3 length is 15 residues. Trimming pared 7 bases from V and 14 bases from J, leaving 24 bases between.